This TCR beta chain was documented in a study of beta chain features in type 1 diabetes. Study-level findings and limits: Compared to healthy donors, patients appeared to have naive, central memory and Treg TCRB repertoires that were more alike. Type 1 diabetes patients showed a moderate but significant shortening of TCRB CDR3s in all four CD4+ subsets.

The single heparinised draw taken from each donor contained around 110 mL of blood on average. Markers CD45RO/CCR7/CD25/CD127/CD95/CD27 served to sort CD4+ naive, central memory, regulatory and stem cell-like memory cells. This clone was seen a few times. The antigen is undetermined. The ends were cut back, 2 bases at V and 4 bases at J, with 11 bases in the middle. Germline CDR1 and CDR2: SGHVS and FQNEAQ. The CDR3 runs to 14 residues. Expressed TCRB transcripts were sequenced because the entire RNA isolate underwent reverse transcription. Some clones are missing from TCRdb's copy, which holds only in-frame ones; the method was immunoSEQ multiplex PCR. In the table there are about 900,000 clones, about a sixth of which are singletons.

The clonotype comes from a young woman in good health. V gene TRBV7-8 combines with J gene TRBJ1-2, with D uncertain. Sequencing was carried out using naive CD4+ T cells from blood. Here the CDR3 reads CASSLTVRSYGYTF. CDR3 nucleotide sequence: TGTGCCAGCAGCTTAACTGTTCGGAGCTATGGCTACACCTTC.